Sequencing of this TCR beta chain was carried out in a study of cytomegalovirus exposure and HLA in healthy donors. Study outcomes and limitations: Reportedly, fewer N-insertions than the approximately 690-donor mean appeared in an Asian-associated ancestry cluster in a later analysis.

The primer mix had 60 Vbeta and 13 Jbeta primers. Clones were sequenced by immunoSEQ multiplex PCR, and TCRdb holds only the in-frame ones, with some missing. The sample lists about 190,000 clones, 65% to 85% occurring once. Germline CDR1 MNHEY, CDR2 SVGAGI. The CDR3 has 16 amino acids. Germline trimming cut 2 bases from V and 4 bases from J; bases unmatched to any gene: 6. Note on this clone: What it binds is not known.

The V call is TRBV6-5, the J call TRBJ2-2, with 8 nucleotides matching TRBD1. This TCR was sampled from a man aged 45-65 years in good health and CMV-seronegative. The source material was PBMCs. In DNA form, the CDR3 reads TGTGCCAGCAGTTACAGGCAGGGGGCGACCACCGGGGAGCTGTTTTTT. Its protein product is CASSYRQGATTGELFF.